The present T cell receptor (beta chain) was sequenced within a study of PD-1 blockade in classical Hodgkin lymphoma. CDR3 length: 17 amino acids. Looked up from germline, CDR1 is SEHNR and CDR2 is FQNEAQ (reference sequence). Trimming took 1 base from V and 0 from J; bases not matched to a gene: 6. Relapse after autologous stem cell transplantation occurred in every patient, and brentuximab vedotin exposure varied. Whole-study results and caveats: Lower baseline TCR diversity marked trial partial responders and progressors. Exclusion was the outcome for patients who began nivolumab under 1 year after ASCT. Why repertoires differed is undefined; disease activity or prior therapy possibly contributed. At C4D1, TCR diversity had climbed significantly for CD4+ cells, though not for CD8+ cells.

Points on this clone: Its target is unknown.

Measured with immunoSEQ multiplex PCR; TCRdb has only the in-frame clones, and not every one. The sample records more than 35,000 clones, 76% being singletons. The V call is TRBV7-9, the J call TRBJ2-1; TRBD2 matches 7 bases. Sequencing was performed on peripheral blood mononuclear cells (PBMCs), taken at baseline. The receptor was derived from a human donor with classical Hodgkin lymphoma. CDR3 amino acids: CASSLEETSASYNEQFF. CDR3 nucleotides: TGTGCCAGCAGCTTAGAAGAAACTAGCGCCTCCTACAATGAGCAGTTCTTC.